A single sample is the source of the 12 T cell receptor beta chains below, sequenced in a study of PD-L1 blockade in urothelial cancer. Assay: immunoSEQ multiplex PCR; the TCRdb copy retains only in-frame clones and omits some. The sample has 100,000 to 150,000 clones; roughly 83% are singletons. Time point described: peripheral blood 6 weeks after treatment start. The starting material was PBMCs, obtained around atezolizumab (anti-PD-L1) treatment. These receptors all stem from a man aged 45 to 65 with urothelial cancer.

The genes are TRBV15 and TRBJ2-3; 10 bases line up with TRBD2. Trimming at V came to 1 base and at J to 1 base, leaving 5 bases not matched to a gene. Germline V gives CDR1 LNHNV, CDR2 YYDKDF (reference sequence). The CDR3 extends over 17 amino acids. Written as DNA, the CDR3 is TGTGCCACCAGCAGAGGGGTAGCGGGAGGCGGCACAGATACGCAGTATTTT. This encodes CATSRGVAGGGTDTQYF.

The chain links TRBV5-1 to TRBJ2-7; possible D gene TRBD1, 6 bases. Trimming stripped 4 bases from V and 6 bases from J, with 20 bases between. The CDR3 is made up of 15 amino acids. Germline V gene data show CDR1 as SGHRS and CDR2 as YFSETQ. The CDR3: CASSITAGRGGEQYF. Here the CDR3 DNA reads TGCGCCAGCAGCATTACGGCTGGTCGAGGGGGCGAGCAGTACTTC.

The chain carries TRBV11-3 and TRBJ2-1; D is uncertain. The CDR3 runs to 16 residues. The V and J ends lost 0 bases and 0 bases respectively, with 9 bases between them. Germline-derived CDR1 and CDR2 are SGHNT and YENEEA. CDR3 in amino acids: CASSLDRGSSYNEQFF. The CDR3 DNA sequence: TGTGCCAGCAGCTTAGATCGCGGTAGCTCCTACAATGAGCAGTTCTTC.

This chain links TRBV5-4 with TRBJ2-1; 13 bases match TRBD2. Germline V gives CDR1 SGHNT, CDR2 YYREEE (reference sequence). The CDR3 is made up of 15 amino acids. V shed 3 bases and J 12 bases; nucleotides not matched to a gene: 9. Written as DNA, the CDR3 is TGTGCCAGCAGCTCAGGGACTAGCGGGAAAGGTGGGCAGTTCTTC. Translating it yields CASSSGTSGKGGQFF.

The chain uses TRBV11-2 and TRBJ2-7, with TRBD1 matching 8 bases. Germline V gene data show CDR1 as SGHAT and CDR2 as FQNNGV. This CDR3 contains 17 residues. Trimming at V came to 5 bases and at J to 1 base, leaving 13 bases not matched to a gene. The CDR3 nucleotides are TGTGCCAGCAGCCCTGGACAGGGTGGCATACTTTCCTACGAGCAGTACTTC. Encoded protein: CASSPGQGGILSYEQYF.

This clone was seen a handful of times. V is TRBV7-2 and J is TRBJ1-2; 7 bases are shared with TRBD1. There are 15 residues in the CDR3. Germline V lookup: CDR1 SGHTA, CDR2 FQGNSA. With V trimmed by 1 base and J by 5 bases, 7 bases remained unmatched. Here the CDR3 reads CASSLGSGQIYGYTF. In DNA, the CDR3 is TGTGCCAGCAGCTTAGGGTCGGGACAGATTTATGGCTACACCTTC.

Only a few counts were recorded for this clone. The J gene is TRBJ2-7, the V gene TRBV30; 12 nucleotides align to TRBD1. The V gene end was trimmed by 3 bases and the J gene end by 6 bases; junction bases not matched to a gene: 6. The CDR3 covers 14 residues. CDR1 and CDR2 from the germline V gene are GTSNPN and SVGIG (reference sequence). The CDR3 DNA reads as TGTGCCTGGAGGGGACAGGGGGCCACGATCGAGCAGTACTTC. This translates into CAWRGQGATIEQYF.

The table lists this clone with a few counts. The chain employs TRBV6-1 and TRBJ1-5, with D unclear. From germline, CDR1 is MNHNS and CDR2 SASEGT. The V and J ends lost 1 base and 9 bases respectively, with 7 bases between them. This CDR3 contains 12 residues. The CDR3 reads CASSEGTGPQHF. In DNA form, the CDR3 reads TGTGCCAGCAGTGAAGGTACGGGGCCCCAGCATTTT.

The V gene is TRBV7-2, the J gene TRBJ2-1; the match to TRBD2 covers 9 bases. Germline-derived CDR1 and CDR2 are SGHTA and FQGNSA. CDR3 length: 15 amino acids. V shed 5 bases and J 7 bases; nucleotides not matched to a gene: 9. The DNA of the CDR3 is TGTGCCAGCAGCCGCCGGCGGGAGGGAGGAAATGAGCAGTTCTTC. This codes for CASSRRREGGNEQFF. The variable domain in full, completed from reference TRBV7-2 and TRBJ2-1, reads GAGVSQSPSNKVTEKGKDVELRCDPISGHTALYWYRQSLGQGLEFLIYFQGNSAPDKSGLPSDRFSAERTGGSVSTLTIQRTQQEDSAVYLCASSRRREGGNEQFFGPGTRLTVL.

V is TRBV14 and J is TRBJ2-3; D is possibly TRBD1 (5 bases). The CDR3 is made up of 17 amino acids. From germline, CDR1 is SGHDN and CDR2 FVKESK. Trimming stripped 1 base from V and 0 bases from J, with 14 bases between. The chain's CDR3 is CASSQVFKGPSTDTQYF. As DNA, the CDR3 is TGTGCCAGCAGCCAAGTTTTCAAGGGGCCTAGCACAGATACGCAGTATTTT.

V gene TRBV7-2 combines with J gene TRBJ2-1; possible D gene TRBD2, 7 bases. The V end lost 3 bases, the J end lost 3 bases, and 12 bases lay between the germline ends. Germline CDR1 reads SGHTA; CDR2 reads FQGNSA. The CDR3 is 15 amino acids. The CDR3 loop reads CASSLTRGGYNEQFF. CDR3 in DNA: TGTGCCAGCAGCTTGACGAGGGGGGGCTACAATGAGCAGTTCTTC.

The chain links TRBV28 to TRBJ2-3; 8 positions agree with TRBD2. The V gene's germline CDR1 is MDHEN and CDR2 SYDVKM. CDR3 length: 15 amino acids. With 9 bases clipped from V and 0 bases from J, the junction kept 8 bases outside the gene matches. The CDR3 DNA reads as TGTGCCAGTAGCGGGGAGCGACCTAGCACAGATACGCAGTATTTT. Protein product: CASSGERPSTDTQYF.